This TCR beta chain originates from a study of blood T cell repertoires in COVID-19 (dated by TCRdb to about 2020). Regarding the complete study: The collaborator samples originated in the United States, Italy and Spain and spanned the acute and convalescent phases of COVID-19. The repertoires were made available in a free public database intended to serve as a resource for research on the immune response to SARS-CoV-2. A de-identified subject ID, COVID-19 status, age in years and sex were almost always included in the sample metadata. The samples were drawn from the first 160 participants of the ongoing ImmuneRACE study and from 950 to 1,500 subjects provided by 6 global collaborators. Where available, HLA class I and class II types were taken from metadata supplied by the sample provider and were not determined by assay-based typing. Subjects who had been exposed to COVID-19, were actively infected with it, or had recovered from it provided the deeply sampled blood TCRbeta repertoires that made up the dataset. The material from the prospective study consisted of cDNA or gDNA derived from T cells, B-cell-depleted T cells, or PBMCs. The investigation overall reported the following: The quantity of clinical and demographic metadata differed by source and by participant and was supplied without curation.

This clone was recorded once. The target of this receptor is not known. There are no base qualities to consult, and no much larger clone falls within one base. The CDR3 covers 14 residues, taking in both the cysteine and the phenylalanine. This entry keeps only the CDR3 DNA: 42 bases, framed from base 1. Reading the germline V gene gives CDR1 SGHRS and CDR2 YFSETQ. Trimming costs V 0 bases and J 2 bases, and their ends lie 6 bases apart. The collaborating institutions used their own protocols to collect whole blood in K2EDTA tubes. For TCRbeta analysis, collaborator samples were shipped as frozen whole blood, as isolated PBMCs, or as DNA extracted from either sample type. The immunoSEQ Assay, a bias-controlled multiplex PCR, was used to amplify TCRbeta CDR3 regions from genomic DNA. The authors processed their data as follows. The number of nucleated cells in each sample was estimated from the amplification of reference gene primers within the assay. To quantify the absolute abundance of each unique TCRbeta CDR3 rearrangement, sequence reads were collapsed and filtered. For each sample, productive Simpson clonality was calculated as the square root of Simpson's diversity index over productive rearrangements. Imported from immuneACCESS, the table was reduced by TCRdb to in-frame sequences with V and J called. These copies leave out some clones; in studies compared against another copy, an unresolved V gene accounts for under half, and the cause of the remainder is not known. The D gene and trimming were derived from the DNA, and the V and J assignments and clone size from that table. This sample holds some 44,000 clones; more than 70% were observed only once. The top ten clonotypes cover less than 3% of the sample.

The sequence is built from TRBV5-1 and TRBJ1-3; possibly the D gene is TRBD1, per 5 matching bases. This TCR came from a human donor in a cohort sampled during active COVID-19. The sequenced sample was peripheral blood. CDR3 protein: CASSLGQTGNTIYF. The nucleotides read TGCGCCAGCAGCTTGGGACAGACTGGAAACACCATATATTTT.